A selection of T cell receptor beta chains follows, all from one sample in a study of T cell responses to AZD1222 COVID-19 vaccine. This table comes from immunoSEQ multiplex PCR, and its TCRdb copy is limited to in-frame clones, with some not included. Of about 97,000 clones detected, around 88% appear once; the ten largest clones hold under 8.5%. Material: peripheral blood, obtained on day 0 of AZD1222 vaccination. These receptors were obtained from an adult in good health. Each CDR3 is given with its conserved first and last residue. D genes are given only for firm matches. The listing skips clone size in some rows; elsewhere it reads once, few, many or a size class.

v_gene	d_gene	abundance	j_gene	CDR3aa	CDR3nt
TRBV30	NA	NA	TRBJ2-3	CAWSRGPSTDTQYF	TGTGCCTGGTCGCGGGGACCATCCACAGATACGCAGTATTTT
TRBV19	NA	NA	TRBJ1-5	CASKRGFYSNQPQHF	TGTGCCAGTAAGCGGGGGTTCTATAGCAATCAGCCCCAGCATTTT
TRBV6-5	NA	NA	TRBJ1-4	CASSYRRRANEKLFF	TGTGCCAGCAGTTACCGCCGGAGGGCTAATGAAAAACTGTTTTTT
TRBV4-3	NA	NA	TRBJ2-4	CASSQEILGLTRGDIQYF	TGCGCCAGCAGCCAAGAGATATTAGGACTGACTAGAGGGGACATTCAGTACTTC
TRBV7-2	NA	NA	TRBJ2-1	CASSPIFQNNEQFF	TGTGCCAGCAGCCCCATATTCCAAAACAATGAGCAGTTCTTC
TRBV2	TRBD1	NA	TRBJ1-2	CASSAGTAYGYTF	TGTGCCAGCAGTGCCGGGACAGCCTATGGCTACACCTTC
TRBV3-1/TRBV3-2	NA	NA	TRBJ1-1	CASSQVGRGRLNTEAFF	TGTGCCAGCAGCCAAGTGGGGAGGGGGAGGCTGAACACTGAAGCTTTCTTT
TRBV5-1	NA	NA	TRBJ1-5	CASSSDPGQPQHF	TGCGCCAGCAGCTCCGACCCTGGGCAGCCCCAGCATTTT
TRBV7-3	TRBD1	NA	TRBJ2-2	CASSFQGAPRTGELFF	TGTGCCAGCAGCTTCCAGGGGGCGCCGAGAACCGGGGAGCTGTTTTTT
TRBV29-1	NA	NA	TRBJ1-2	CSVWGGIYYGYTF	TGCAGCGTTTGGGGGGGGATATACTATGGCTACACCTTC
TRBV24-1	NA	NA	TRBJ2-1	CATSETRTFSKQFF	TGTGCCACCAGTGAAACACGGACCTTCTCTAAGCAGTTCTTC
TRBV5-8	NA	NA	TRBJ1-5	CASIGGRNQPQHF	TGTGCCAGCATTGGGGGCCGCAATCAGCCCCAGCATTTT
TRBV6-2/TRBV6-3	NA	NA	TRBJ1-3	CASSPARDGGPTIYF	TGTGCCAGCAGTCCAGCGCGGGACGGAGGGCCAACCATATATTTT
TRBV10-1	NA	NA	TRBJ2-7	CASSAVSSYEQYF	TGCGCCAGCAGTGCAGTCAGCTCCTACGAGCAGTACTTC
TRBV3-1/TRBV3-2	NA	NA	TRBJ2-3	CASSRTHSRGTDTQYF	TGTGCCAGCAGCCGAACGCATAGTAGGGGCACAGATACGCAGTATTTT
TRBV7-9	TRBD1	NA	TRBJ1-3	CASSLVQTGSGNTIYF	TGTGCCAGCAGCTTAGTCCAGACAGGGTCTGGAAACACCATATATTTT
TRBV15	NA	NA	TRBJ1-1	CATSTVGTEAFF	TGTGCCACCAGCACCGTCGGGACTGAAGCTTTCTTT
TRBV6-5	NA	NA	TRBJ2-2	CASQPGLGTGELFF	TGTGCCAGCCAACCCGGACTGGGCACCGGGGAGCTGTTTTTT
TRBV5-5	TRBD1	NA	TRBJ1-4	CASSLALQGPNEKLFF	TGTGCCAGCAGCTTGGCCTTACAGGGGCCTAATGAAAAACTGTTTTTT
TRBV27	NA	NA	TRBJ1-6	CANDLSPGGGGSPLHF	TGTGCCAACGACCTTTCGCCGGGCGGAGGCGGTTCACCCCTCCACTTT
TRBV28	NA	NA	TRBJ1-1	CASSFTSEAFF	TGTGCCAGCAGCTTTACTTCTGAAGCTTTCTTT
TRBV7-2	NA	NA	TRBJ2-4	CASSLAGTGNIQYF	TGTGCCAGCAGCTTAGCAGGGACTGGAAACATTCAGTACTTC
TRBV5-4	NA	NA	TRBJ1-1	CASSWGAGGNTEAFF	TGTGCCAGCAGCTGGGGGGCAGGAGGGAACACTGAAGCTTTCTTT
TRBV5-1	NA	NA	TRBJ1-1	CASSVGWGTEAFF	TGCGCCAGCAGCGTTGGTTGGGGCACTGAAGCTTTCTTT
TRBV4-3	TRBD1	NA	TRBJ1-2	CASSQTGYYGYTF	TGCGCCAGCAGCCAGACAGGGTACTATGGCTACACCTTC
TRBV2	NA	NA	TRBJ2-1	CASSEYRGARNEQFF	TGTGCCAGCAGTGAATACCGGGGGGCGAGAAATGAGCAGTTCTTC
TRBV2	NA	few	TRBJ2-5	CASSEREETQYF	TGTGCCAGCAGTGAAAGGGAAGAGACCCAGTACTTC
TRBV19	NA	NA	TRBJ2-2	CAARDWGAGELFF	TGTGCCGCAAGGGACTGGGGGGCCGGGGAGCTGTTTTTT
TRBV6-5	NA	NA	TRBJ1-5	CASRSDQGSNQPQHF	TGTGCCAGCAGATCGGATCAAGGGAGCAATCAGCCCCAGCATTTT
TRBV7-6	NA	NA	TRBJ1-1	CASSRDGNTEAFF	TGTGCCAGCAGCCGGGACGGGAACACTGAAGCTTTCTTT
TRBV7-8	NA	NA	TRBJ2-7	CVSSLADSRGRYEQYF	TGTGTCAGCAGCTTAGCTGACAGTAGGGGCCGTTACGAGCAGTACTTC
TRBV18	NA	NA	TRBJ1-5	CASSEGLSNQPQHF	TGTGCCAGCTCAGAGGGACTTAGCAATCAGCCCCAGCATTTT
TRBV4-2	NA	NA	TRBJ2-7	CASSQVGDPSYEQYF	TGTGCCAGCAGCCAAGTTGGGGACCCCTCCTACGAGCAGTACTTC
TRBV10-3	TRBD2	NA	TRBJ2-3	CAISAGRGGTDTQYF	TGTGCCATCAGTGCAGGACGGGGGGGCACAGATACGCAGTATTTT
TRBV18	NA	NA	TRBJ2-7	CASSPAEGVSEQYF	TGTGCCAGCTCACCGGCCGAAGGGGTCTCCGAGCAGTACTTC
TRBV11-2	TRBD2	NA	TRBJ2-2	CASSLVSGSGGTTGELFF	TGTGCCAGCAGCTTAGTCTCGGGCAGCGGGGGGACCACCGGGGAGCTGTTTTTT
TRBV9	TRBD1	NA	TRBJ1-2	CASSAGQETGTF	TGTGCCAGCAGCGCGGGACAGGAGACGGGCACCTTC
TRBV28	NA	NA	TRBJ2-7	CASSRFPVYEQYF	TGTGCCAGCAGTCGCTTTCCCGTCTACGAGCAGTACTTC
TRBV24-1	TRBD2	few	TRBJ2-1	CATSDRRGGRDEQFF	TGTGCCACCAGTGATCGTCGGGGGGGAAGGGATGAGCAGTTCTTC
TRBV9	TRBD1	NA	TRBJ2-5	CASSVGQMAGGLETQYF	TGTGCCAGCAGCGTAGGGCAGATGGCAGGGGGCCTGGAGACCCAGTACTTC
TRBV27	TRBD2	NA	TRBJ2-5	CASSLRLAATQETQYF	TGTGCCAGCAGCCTTAGGCTAGCGGCTACTCAAGAGACCCAGTACTTC
TRBV6-2/TRBV6-3	NA	NA	TRBJ2-7	CASSYSLGSITYEQYF	TGTGCCAGCAGTTACTCGTTGGGTTCAATAACCTACGAGCAGTACTTC
TRBV19	NA	NA	TRBJ2-3	CASSKAPDTQYF	TGTGCCAGTAGTAAGGCTCCAGATACGCAGTATTTT
TRBV7-8	TRBD1	NA	TRBJ1-2	CASSSGTRTGNYGYTF	TGTGCCAGCAGCTCGGGGACCAGGACAGGGAACTATGGCTACACCTTC
TRBV6-6	TRBD1	NA	TRBJ1-2	CASSTNQGAGGYTF	TGTGCCAGCAGTACCAACCAGGGGGCGGGAGGCTACACCTTC
TRBV15	NA	NA	TRBJ2-7	CATRTARGPYEQYF	TGTGCCACTCGGACTGCCCGGGGCCCCTACGAGCAGTACTTC
TRBV12-3/TRBV12-4	NA	NA	TRBJ1-5	CASSREPWQPQHF	TGTGCCAGCAGCCGAGAACCCTGGCAGCCCCAGCATTTT
TRBV6-2/TRBV6-3	NA	NA	TRBJ2-1	CASSYPGSTNYNEQFF	TGTGCCAGCAGTTACCCCGGGAGTACCAACTACAATGAGCAGTTCTTC
TRBV6-5	TRBD1	NA	TRBJ1-5	CASSRQGWGNQPQHF	TGTGCCAGCAGCAGACAGGGCTGGGGCAATCAGCCCCAGCATTTT
TRBV10-3	TRBD1	few	TRBJ2-2	CAIKTGTANTGELFF	TGTGCCATCAAGACCGGGACAGCGAACACCGGGGAGCTGTTTTTT